One and the same sample provided the 22 T cell receptor beta chains below, sequenced in a study of T cell clonality in common variable immunodeficiency. TCRdb keeps only in-frame clones here, not all; method: immunoSEQ multiplex PCR. The sample includes about 47,000 clones, none of them occurring once. The sequencing input was peripheral blood mononuclear cells. Receptors were obtained from a person aged 18 to 75 in good health.

In this sample, this clone turned up a few times. The read ends 3 residues shy of where the CDR3 ends; the end is completed using the germline J gene. This sequence joins TRBV5-1 and TRBJ2-7; weak D call: TRBD2 (5 bases). Germline CDR1 and CDR2: SGHRS and YFSETQ. Deletions cut 5 bases from V and 2 bases from J, with 14 bases between. CDR3 length equals 14 residues. The covered CDR3 bases are TGCGCCAGCAGTGCGGTAGCGACTCCCTACGAG. Encoded protein: CASSAVATPYE. Given in full, the CDR3 is CASSAVATPYEQYF.

Comments on this clone: Coverage ceases 3 residues before the CDR3 finishes, and the germline J gene fills in the end. The chain couples TRBV30 to TRBJ2-3, with TRBD1 identical over 9 bases. This CDR3 is 17 amino acids long. Germline V CDR1 and CDR2: GTSNPN, SVGIG (reference sequence). The CDR3 sequence is CAWSGGTGTPSDQPQYF. CDR3 bases read: TGTGCCTGGAGTGGGGGGACAGGGACGCCCAGCGATCAGCCG.

This clone was recorded many times. The CDR3 goes on 3 residues after the read ends, and that part is filled in from the germline J gene. The V and J genes are TRBV4-1 and TRBJ2-3; TRBD1 agrees at 8 bases. The germline V gene has CDR1 MGHRA and CDR2 YSYEKL. This CDR3 contains 17 residues. With V trimmed by 3 bases and J by 1 base, 9 bases remained unmatched. This chain's CDR3 is CASSQDPGGLGTDTQYF. The CDR3 bases that were read are TGCGCCAGCAGCCAGGACCCAGGGGGCTTGGGCACAGATACG.

This clone occurred a few times. Read coverage stops 3 residues before the CDR3 terminus; the germline J gene supplies the remainder. The chain combines TRBV25-1 with TRBJ1-4, with D possibly matching TRBD1 (5 bases). Germline assignment: CDR1 MGHDK and CDR2 SYGVNS. Trimming cost V 1 base and J 8 bases, with 14 bases left between them. The CDR3 consists of 15 residues. The CDR3 loop is CASSELGQDKEKLFF. The DNA read from the CDR3 is TGTGCCAGCAGTGAATTGGGGCAGGATAAGGAAAAA. Full variable domain (remainder filled in from reference TRBV25-1 and TRBJ1-4): EADIYQTPRYLVIGTGKKITLECSQTMGHDKMYWYQQDPGMELHLIHYSYGVNSTEKGDLSSESTVSRIRTEHFPLTLESARPSHTSQYLCASSELGQDKEKLFFGSGTQLSVL.

This clone was observed at least ten times. Read data end 3 residues before the CDR3 end; the end is taken from the germline J gene. V and J are TRBV19 and TRBJ1-5; the match to TRBD1 covers 10 bases. Germline CDR1 is LNHDA and CDR2 is SQIVND (reference sequence). After removal of 8 bases from V and 2 bases from J, the junction contained 12 bases not matched to a gene. This CDR3 region has 17 residues. The CDR3 loop is CASWGRPGTGGNQPQHF. The part of the CDR3 DNA that was read is TGTGCCAGTTGGGGGAGGCCCGGGACAGGGGGCAATCAGCCC.

This clone showed up many times. CDR3 bases read: TGCGCCAGCAGCTACAACAGGGATCTTGGC. This sequence encodes CASSYNRDLG. The CDR3, in full, reads CASSYNRDLGYTF. This chain links TRBV5-1 with TRBJ1-2; TRBD1 might be the D (6 bases). The read ends 3 residues before the CDR3 terminus; that terminus is restored from the germline J gene. Trimming stripped 3 bases from V and 7 bases from J, with 13 bases between. The CDR3 loop spans 13 amino acids. In germline, CDR1 is SGHRS, CDR2 YFSETQ.

This clone was seen many times. Coverage ceases 3 residues before the CDR3 finishes, and the germline J gene fills in the end. This chain joins TRBV13 and TRBJ2-3; 7 positions match TRBD2. The CDR3 extends over 15 amino acids. The V gene's germline CDR1 is PRHDT and CDR2 FYEKMQ (reference sequence). V lost 5 bases to trimming and J lost 1 base; unmatched junction nucleotides: 6. The sequenced part of the CDR3 DNA is TGTGCCAGCAGCCCAAGCGGGGAGGGCACAGATACG. It codes for CASSPSGEGTDT. The full CDR3 reads CASSPSGEGTDTQYF.

Many counts were recorded for this clone. The CDR3 end falls 3 residues outside the read, so it is completed with the germline J gene. V and J are TRBV5-1 and TRBJ2-7, with D possibly being TRBD1 (5 bases). This CDR3 is 15 amino acids long. The ends were cut back, 7 bases at V and 2 bases at J, with 19 bases in the middle. Per the germline V gene, CDR1 is SGHRS and CDR2 is YFSETQ. The sequenced part of the CDR3 DNA is TGCGCCAGCTCCCAGGGCAGTTTGGGTACCTACGAG. It is translated as CASSQGSLGTYE. The full-length CDR3 reads as CASSQGSLGTYEQYF.

This clone appeared many times. The read is 3 residues too short to cover the CDR3 end, so that end is filled in from the germline J gene. The chain is built from TRBV5-6 and TRBJ2-7; D remains unclear. CDR3 length: 14 residues. Looked up from germline, CDR1 is SGHDT and CDR2 is YYEEEE. V lost 1 base and J 2 bases, leaving 10 bases between the germline ends. The DNA read from the CDR3 is TGTGCCAGCAGCTTGTGGCAGATACCCTACGAG. Residues: CASSLWQIPYE. The full CDR3 sequence reads CASSLWQIPYEQYF.

This clone was observed many times. Read data end 3 residues before the CDR3 end; the end is taken from the germline J gene. The V gene is TRBV5-4, the J gene TRBJ1-2, with D uncertain. V lost 4 bases, J lost 0 bases, and 13 bases lay in between. Germline V gene sequence: CDR1 SGHNT, CDR2 YYREEE (reference sequence). The CDR3 consists of 15 residues. CDR3 in amino acids: CASSTAGRANYGYTF. The CDR3 bases that were read are TGTGCCAGCAGCACAGCCGGAAGAGCTAACTATGGC. Complete variable domain (other parts from reference TRBV5-4 and TRBJ1-2): ETGVTQSPTHLIKTRGQQVTLRCSSQSGHNTVSWYQQALGQGPQFIFQYYREEENGRGNFPPRFSGLQFPNYSSELNVNALELDDSALYLCASSTAGRANYGYTFGSGTRLTVV.

The table lists this clone with many counts. The CDR3 goes on 3 residues after the read ends, and that part is filled in from the germline J gene. The chain employs TRBV12-3 or TRBV12-4 and TRBJ1-1; D possibly corresponds to TRBD1 (6 bases). The CDR3 consists of 13 residues. The DNA read from the CDR3 is TGTGCCAGCATCTTTCGGACAGTACAGGAC. This encodes CASIFRTVQD. The complete CDR3 reads CASIFRTVQDAFF.

This clone occurred many times. The CDR3 end is not reached by the read, which stops 3 residues before it; the germline J gene fills it in. The genes are TRBV12-3 or TRBV12-4 and TRBJ2-5; TRBD2 agrees at 10 bases. V lost 5 bases, J lost 1 base, and 4 bases stayed unmatched. The CDR3 sequence is 15 residues long. CDR3 protein: CASSLQRGGQETQYF. The CDR3 DNA, read in part, is TGTGCCAGCAGTCTACAGCGGGGGGGCCAAGAGACC.

This clone was observed at least ten times. The read is 3 residues too short to cover the CDR3 end, so that end is filled in from the germline J gene. V usage is TRBV5-1 and J usage is TRBJ2-5, with TRBD2 matching 10 bases. The CDR3 is 18 amino acids. Germline CDR1 is SGHRS and CDR2 is YFSETQ. Trimming took 1 base from V and 0 from J; bases not matched to a gene: 9. Partial CDR3 DNA: TGCGCCAGCAGCTTGACGTACAGCGGGGGGGGATACCAAGAGACC. Its protein is CASSLTYSGGGYQET. The complete CDR3 sequence is CASSLTYSGGGYQETQYF.

This clone has at least ten counts. Coverage ceases 3 residues before the CDR3 finishes, and the germline J gene fills in the end. J is TRBJ2-7 and V is TRBV5-4, with 8 nucleotides matching TRBD1. From germline, CDR1 is SGHNT and CDR2 YYREEE (reference sequence). The CDR3 spans 15 residues. V dropped 4 bases and J dropped 2; count of bases not matched to a gene: 8. CDR3 DNA, as far as it was read: TGTGCCAGCAGCCCTGGGACAGGTACGACCTACGAG. Translating it yields CASSPGTGTTYE. From start to end, the CDR3 is CASSPGTGTTYEQYF.

This clone was seen many times. Coverage ceases 3 residues before the CDR3 finishes, and the germline J gene fills in the end. The chain is built from TRBV20-1 and TRBJ2-3; possible D gene TRBD2, 5 bases. The V end lost 0 bases, the J end lost 1 base, and 8 bases lay between the germline ends. CDR3 length equals 14 residues. CDR1 and CDR2 (germline): DFQATT, SNEGSKA (reference sequence). The CDR3 DNA, read in part, is TGCAGTGCTAGAGAAGCGGTGGGCACAGATACG. It is translated as CSAREAVGTDT. The whole CDR3 sequence reads CSAREAVGTDTQYF.

This clone has at least ten counts. The read stops 3 residues short of the end of the CDR3; the missing end is completed from the germline J gene. The J gene is TRBJ2-1, the V gene TRBV11-2; TRBD1 matches 7 bases. CDR1 is SGHAT and CDR2 is FQNNGV in the germline V gene. The V gene end was trimmed by 5 bases and the J gene end by 9 bases; junction bases not matched to a gene: 7. The CDR3 extends over 13 amino acids. Partial CDR3 DNA: TGTGCCAGCAGCGCCGCACAGGGGATTGAG. This encodes CASSAAQGIE. The full-length CDR3 reads as CASSAAQGIEQFF.

This clone was recorded many times. The CDR3 end lies 3 residues beyond the end of the read and is filled in from the germline J gene. The chain carries TRBV30 and TRBJ2-6; D gene ambiguous. Germline CDR1 and CDR2: GTSNPN and SVGIG (reference sequence). The CDR3 contains 14 residues. V dropped 3 bases and J dropped 0 bases, with 6 bases sitting between them. The CDR3 here is CAWSQVSGANVLTF. The sequenced CDR3 bases are TGTGCCTGGAGCCAGGTCTCTGGGGCCAACGTC. Variable domain in full (rest from reference TRBV30 and TRBJ2-6): SQTIHQWPATLVQPVGSPLSLECTVEGTSNPNLYWYRQAAGRGLQLLFYSVGIGQISSEVPQNLSASRPQDRQFILSSKKLLLSDSGFYLCAWSQVSGANVLTFGAGSRLTVL.

This clone was counted many times. The read finishes 3 residues shy of the CDR3 end, and the germline J gene is used to complete it. The chain recombines TRBV30 with TRBJ2-7; D is possibly TRBD1 (5 bases). Trimming removed 0 bases from V and 2 bases from J, with 8 bases in between. This CDR3 has 13 amino acids. Germline V gives CDR1 GTSNPN, CDR2 SVGIG (reference sequence). The sequenced part of the CDR3 DNA is TGTGCCTGGAGTGTGGACAATACCTACGAG. It yields the protein CAWSVDNTYE. The full CDR3 is CAWSVDNTYEQYF.

The table lists this clone with many counts. The read is 3 residues too short to cover the CDR3 end, so that end is filled in from the germline J gene. The chain links TRBV23-1 to TRBJ1-4; 8 positions match TRBD1. TRBV23-1 has ORF status, its function being uncertain. The J segment lost 5 bases and the V segment lost 3 bases, leaving 2 bases of the junction unmatched. There are 14 residues in the CDR3. The sequenced part of the CDR3 DNA is TGCGCCAGCAGTCAGGCAGGGGGCAATGAAAAA. Its protein product is CASSQAGGNEK. The complete CDR3 reads CASSQAGGNEKLFF.

This clone has ten or more counts. The CDR3 end lies 3 residues beyond the end of the read and is filled in from the germline J gene. The chain joins TRBV5-1 to TRBJ2-7, with a tentative D call TRBD1 (6 bases). The CDR3 runs 12 residues. Trimming took off 4 bases at V and 6 bases at J, with 11 bases between the two ends. CDR1 and CDR2 from the germline V gene are SGHRS and YFSETQ. CDR3 region: CASSGDIGEQYF. Partial CDR3 DNA: TGCGCCAGCAGCGGGGACATCGGCGAG. The full variable domain, rest sourced from reference TRBV5-1 and TRBJ2-7, is KAGVTQTPRYLIKTRGQQVTLSCSPISGHRSVSWYQQTPGQGLQFLFEYFSETQRNKGNFPGRFSGRQFSNSRSEMNVSTLELGDSALYLCASSGDIGEQYFGPGTRLTVT.

There are many counts of this clone. Read sequence stops 3 residues before the CDR3 end, and the germline J gene provides the missing end. This rearrangement joins TRBV6-1 to TRBJ1-2, with TRBD1 as a possible D gene (5 bases). CDR1 is MNHNS, CDR2 SASEGT, per germline. The CDR3 contains 15 residues. V lost 4 bases to trimming and J lost 3 bases, with 15 bases between them. The part of the CDR3 DNA that was read is TGTGCCAGCAGTGCCTATACAGGTCCTGACTATGGC. This gives the protein CASSAYTGPDYG. The whole CDR3 sequence reads CASSAYTGPDYGYTF.

This clone was counted only a few times. Coverage ceases 3 residues before the CDR3 finishes, and the germline J gene fills in the end. The V call is TRBV2, the J call TRBJ2-2; D possibly corresponds to TRBD1 (6 bases). This CDR3 spans 14 amino acids. Germline-derived CDR1 and CDR2 are SNHLY and FYNNEI. V was pared by 8 bases and J by 3 bases, with 13 bases between. The part of the CDR3 DNA that was read is TGTGCCAGCCATCCGACAGGCGACACCGGGGAG. Protein sequence: CASHPTGDTGE. The entire CDR3 reads CASHPTGDTGELFF.